Shown below are 6 T cell receptor beta chains from a single sample sequenced in a study of beta chain features in type 1 diabetes (dated by TCRdb to the late 2010s). The library came from the immunoSEQ multiplex PCR assay. The entire amount of isolated RNA was reverse transcribed using the High Capacity cDNA Reverse Transcription Kit, so the sequenced TCRB transcripts were expressed ones. Entries here come from immuneACCESS through TCRdb and include only in-frame sequences with V and J called. Some clones fail to appear in such tables; in the studies checked, an unresolved V gene covers under half of the shortfall, and the cause of the remainder is unknown. The sample records roughly 330,000 clones, 9.5% to 11% of which are singletons. Together, the top ten hold about 0.015% of the sample. Material: naive CD4+ T cells from blood. The cell subset or site label here, explained by the study, means: true naive CD4+ T cells. Every receptor here comes from a woman in her 30s in good health.

This clone was recorded a few times. The rearrangement uses TRBV27 and TRBJ2-3, with 8 bases aligning to TRBD2. The CDR3 has 14 residues. Germline CDR1 MNHEY, CDR2 SMNVEV (reference sequence). V lost 6 bases, J lost 10 bases, and 12 bases stayed unmatched. The CDR3 is CASSRGLGRYAQYF. CDR3 bases: TGTGCCAGCAGCCGGGGACTAGGAAGATACGCGCAGTATTTT.

This clone was observed a handful of times. The chain employs TRBV11-2 and TRBJ2-3; 15 bases are shared with TRBD2. The J segment lost 1 base and the V segment lost 6 bases, leaving 8 bases of the junction unmatched. The CDR3 contains 18 residues. Germline assignment: CDR1 SGHAT and CDR2 FQNNGV. The chain's CDR3 is CASSREGLAGGGTDTQYF. The CDR3 DNA is TGTGCCAGCAGTCGGGAGGGACTAGCGGGAGGAGGCACAGATACGCAGTATTTT.

This clone was seen a handful of times. This sample includes further DNA sequences coding for the same CDR3. The chain links TRBV18 to TRBJ2-7; D is perhaps TRBD2 (5 bases). This CDR3 has 13 residues. V dropped 6 bases and J dropped 0 bases, with 9 bases sitting between them. The germline V gene has CDR1 KGHSH and CDR2 LQKENI. The CDR3 reads CASSRGSSYEQYF. CDR3 nucleotide sequence: TGTGCCAGCTCGCGAGGGAGCTCCTACGAGCAGTACTTC.

Regarding this clone: In the same sample, other DNA sequences code for this CDR3. The rearrangement joins TRBV18 to TRBJ2-1; the match to TRBD1 covers 9 bases. The CDR3 covers 14 residues. The germline V gene encodes CDR1 KGHSH and CDR2 LQKENI. With V trimmed by 3 bases and J by 4 bases, 1 base remained unmatched. The CDR3 nucleotides are TGTGCCAGCTCACCCGGACAGGGGTACAATGAGCAGTTCTTC. It is translated as CASSPGQGYNEQFF. Variable domain in full (rest from reference TRBV18 and TRBJ2-1): NAGVMQNPRHLVRRRGQEARLRCSPMKGHSHVYWYRQLPEEGLKFMVYLQKENIIDESGMPKERFSAEFPKEGPSILRIQQVVRGDSAAYFCASSPGQGYNEQFFGPGTRLTVL.

The V call is TRBV5-1, the J call TRBJ1-5; 7 nucleotides line up with TRBD1. The length of the CDR3 is 14 residues. The germline CDR1 and CDR2 sequences are SGHRS and YFSETQ. With 0 bases clipped from V and 5 bases from J, the junction kept 2 bases outside the gene matches. The CDR3 sequence: CASSLERGHQPQHF. The CDR3, as DNA: TGCGCCAGCAGCTTGGAGAGGGGGCATCAGCCCCAGCATTTT.

The chain links TRBV10-3 to TRBJ2-3; 12 nucleotides agree with TRBD1. Trimming took 6 bases from V and 5 from J; bases not matched to a gene: 9. Germline CDR1 and CDR2: ENHRY and SYGVKD. The CDR3 covers 16 residues. In DNA, the CDR3 is TGTGCCATCAGCGCTCCCGGGACAGGGGGCCGAGATACGCAGTATTTT. Translating it yields CAISAPGTGGRDTQYF.